Detailed here is one T cell receptor (beta chain). This specimen comes from a study of PD-1 blockade in mismatch repair-deficient tumors. This table comes from immunoSEQ multiplex PCR, and its TCRdb copy is limited to in-frame clones, with some not included. Counted here are fewer than 45,000 clones, approximately 81% occurring once; the ten biggest clones make up approximately 3.5%. Trimming removed 4 bases from V and 4 bases from J, with 23 bases in between. The CDR3 is made up of 18 amino acids. Germline loops: CDR1 LGHNA, CDR2 YSLEER. This clonotype was obtained from an adult with mismatch repair-deficient cancer. The chain couples TRBV4-3 to TRBJ2-1; no firm D call. The sequences come from peripheral blood, collected approximately 78 weeks after starting pembrolizumab. The CDR3 DNA sequence: TGCGCCAGCAGCCTCCTCTCCCCCCTAGACGGGCGGTACAATGAGCAGTTCTTC. Translating it yields CASSLLSPLDGRYNEQFF.